Below, 19 T cell receptor beta chains from the same sample are listed, as sequenced in a study of lymphopenia after photon versus proton radiotherapy (dated by TCRdb to the late 2010s). Library construction relied on the immunoSEQ multiplex PCR assay. The source is immuneACCESS, and TCRdb retained only in-frame sequences with V and J called. Part of the clones is not carried over; for the studies checked, unresolved V genes explain less than half of this, and the remainder is unexplained. Within this sample are 150,000 or so clones, with 80% to 90% of them counted one time only. The biggest ten clones account for around 4.7% of the sample. Material: peripheral blood, obtained from a patient treated with photon-based radiotherapy. The receptors shown here come from a middle-aged man with gastric cancer.

On this clone itself: One end of the junction does not line up with germline, which may come from a read error. This chain uses TRBV11-3 with TRBJ1-4; TRBD1 agrees at 7 bases. CDR3 size: 15 residues. Per the germline V gene, CDR1 is SGHNT and CDR2 is YENEEA. CDR3 sequence (DNA): TGTGCCAGCAGCTTAGGGGTTTGGAGGGGGCCGTCCCCAAATTTT. Translating it yields CASSLGVWRGPSPNF.

This chain joins TRBV6-6 and TRBJ2-7; 7 bases line up with TRBD1. Germline CDR1 and CDR2: MNHNY and SVGAGI (reference sequence). Trimming at V came to 6 bases and at J to 4 bases, leaving 12 bases not matched to a gene. The CDR3 covers 15 residues. CDR3 residues: CASSPIRDSRYEQYF. The CDR3 region has the DNA TGTGCCAGCAGCCCGATTCGGGACAGTAGATACGAGCAGTACTTC.

The chain couples TRBV5-1 to TRBJ2-5; D uncertain. CDR1 SGHRS and CDR2 YFSETQ come from the germline V gene. The CDR3 is made up of 12 amino acids. The V and J ends lost 2 bases and 0 bases respectively, with 2 bases between them. In nucleotides, the CDR3 is TGCGCCAGCAGCTTTAACCAAGAGACCCAGTACTTC. As protein: CASSFNQETQYF. Full variable domain (missing parts from reference TRBV5-1 and TRBJ2-5): KAGVTQTPRYLIKTRGQQVTLSCSPISGHRSVSWYQQTPGQGLQFLFEYFSETQRNKGNFPGRFSGRQFSNSRSEMNVSTLELGDSALYLCASSFNQETQYFGPGTRLLVL.

The V and J genes are TRBV19 and TRBJ2-6; tentative D call: TRBD2 (5 bases). CDR1 and CDR2 from the germline V gene are LNHDA and SQIVND (reference sequence). The CDR3 sequence is 16 residues long. Trimming took off 3 bases at V and 0 bases at J, with 9 bases between the two ends. CDR3 nucleotide sequence: TGTGCCAGTAGTATTAGGAGGTCCTCTGGGGCCAACGTCCTGACTTTC. Translating it yields CASSIRRSSGANVLTF.

The chain joins TRBV29-1 to TRBJ2-7; D might be TRBD1 (6 bases). Looked up from germline, CDR1 is SQVTM and CDR2 is ANQGSEA. Trimming removed 5 bases from V and 4 bases from J, with 15 bases in between. The CDR3 contains 13 residues. The chain's CDR3 is CSVRAPGAYEQYF. In nucleotides, the CDR3 is TGCAGCGTTCGCGCGCCAGGGGCTTACGAGCAGTACTTC.

The gene calls are TRBV9 and TRBJ2-1, with D tentatively TRBD2 (6 bases). The germline V gene encodes CDR1 SGDLS and CDR2 YYNGEE. V was cut by 0 bases and J by 1 base, with 8 bases left in between. The CDR3 has 15 residues. Written as DNA, the CDR3 is TGTGCCAGCAGCGTAGATGCGGGATCCTACAATGAGCAGTTCTTC. Encoded protein: CASSVDAGSYNEQFF.

The CDR3 reads CASSESGRFTDTQYF. DNA of the CDR3: TGTGCCAGCAGTGAAAGCGGGAGGTTCACAGATACGCAGTATTTT. The chain combines TRBV6-4 with TRBJ2-3, with TRBD2 matching over 9 bases. CDR3 length equals 15 residues. With 3 bases clipped from V and 2 bases from J, the junction kept 3 bases outside the gene matches. Germline values: CDR1 MRHNA, CDR2 SNTAGT.

V gene TRBV4-3 combines with J gene TRBJ2-4; D gene uncertain. V lost 3 bases, J lost 6 bases, and 12 bases lay in between. The CDR3 runs to 14 residues. Looked up from germline, CDR1 is LGHNA and CDR2 is YSLEER. In nucleotides, the CDR3 is TGCGCCAGCAGCCAGGAGATTGGTACAAACATTCAGTACTTC. This sequence encodes CASSQEIGTNIQYF.

The V call is TRBV25-1, the J call TRBJ1-1, with no clear D. CDR3 length: 11 residues. Trimming removed 1 base from V and 5 bases from J, with 2 bases in between. CDR1 and CDR2 from the germline V gene are MGHDK and SYGVNS. The CDR3 nucleotides read TGTGCCAGCAGTGAATTTACTGAAGCTTTCTTT. Amino acid sequence: CASSEFTEAFF.

The chain recombines TRBV10-2 with TRBJ2-3; D is unclear. The CDR3 is 14 residues long. V shed 0 bases and J shed 2 bases, with 6 bases lying between them. Germline V CDR1 and CDR2: WSHSY, SAAADI. CDR3 coding DNA: TGCGCCAGCAGTGAGTCGCCCTCCACAGATACGCAGTATTTT. It encodes CASSESPSTDTQYF.

J is TRBJ2-2 and V is TRBV7-9; 7 bases agree with TRBD1. Germline V gene data show CDR1 as SEHNR and CDR2 as FQNEAQ (reference sequence). The CDR3 length is 13 residues. V dropped 5 bases and J dropped 7; count of bases not matched to a gene: 4. Written as DNA, the CDR3 is TGTGCCAGCAGCCGACAGGGTGTCGGGGAGCTGTTTTTT. It translates to CASSRQGVGELFF.

The chain carries TRBV7-9 and TRBJ2-2; D perhaps matches TRBD1 (6 bases). Germline V gene data show CDR1 as SEHNR and CDR2 as FQNEAQ (reference sequence). The CDR3 is 14 amino acids. Between the trimmed V and J ends, which lost 1 base and 4 bases, there was a span of 7 bases. The CDR3 sequence is CASSLVGATGELFF. The CDR3 nucleotides read TGTGCCAGCAGCTTAGTGGGGGCCACCGGGGAGCTGTTTTTT.

The chain is built from TRBV29-1 and TRBJ2-7, with D perhaps matching TRBD1 or TRBD2 (5 bases each). This CDR3 is 12 amino acids long. The ends were cut back, 7 bases at V and 5 bases at J, with 15 bases in the middle. Germline CDR1 SQVTM, CDR2 ANQGSEA. The DNA of the CDR3 is TGCAGCGGACTAAGGGACGGGGACGAGCAGTACTTC. It codes for CSGLRDGDEQYF.

The CDR3 is CASSRGNSYEQYF. Written as DNA, the CDR3 is TGTGCCAGCAGTCGAGGGAACTCCTACGAGCAGTACTTC. The chain carries TRBV6-5 and TRBJ2-7; maybe TRBD2 (5 bases). Germline CDR1 is MNHEY and CDR2 is SVGAGI. The CDR3 sequence is 13 residues long. The germline V and J ends were trimmed by 5 bases and 0 bases, with 8 bases remaining between them.

This sequence joins TRBV5-1 and TRBJ1-1; D possibly corresponds to TRBD1 (6 bases). The CDR3 sequence is 14 residues long. CDR1 and CDR2 from the germline V gene are SGHRS and YFSETQ. The V end was cut by 0 bases, the J end by 5 bases, with 11 bases between. As DNA, the CDR3 is TGCGCCAGCAGCTTGGTGGCGGGGGCGACTGAAGCTTTCTTT. It is translated as CASSLVAGATEAFF.

This clone was seen a single time. V gene TRBV29-1 combines with J gene TRBJ2-3; TRBD1 agrees at 8 bases. Trimming took 6 bases from V and 6 from J; bases not matched to a gene: 8. The CDR3 covers 13 residues. Germline CDR1 is SQVTM and CDR2 is ANQGSEA. The DNA of the CDR3 is TGCAGCGTGGGGGGACAGGAGCTTGATACGCAGTATTTT. Translation: CSVGGQELDTQYF.

The V gene is TRBV29-1, the J gene TRBJ1-2; 7 nucleotides agree with TRBD1. The CDR3 spans 15 residues. Unmatched junction bases numbered 9, after V lost 5 bases and J lost 0 bases. The germline CDR1 and CDR2 sequences are SQVTM and ANQGSEA. The CDR3: CSVYNTGVTNYGYTF. The CDR3 DNA reads TGCAGCGTTTATAATACAGGGGTAACTAACTATGGCTACACCTTC.

The rearrangement links TRBV6-5 to TRBJ2-3, with no clear D. Germline V gene data show CDR1 as MNHEY and CDR2 as SVGAGI. This CDR3 contains 13 residues. Trimming removed 5 bases from V and 2 bases from J, with 8 bases in between. The DNA of the CDR3 is TGTGCCAGCAGTCGACTGTTCACAGATACGCAGTATTTT. This codes for CASSRLFTDTQYF.

This rearrangement joins TRBV19 to TRBJ2-6, with D possibly matching TRBD2 (6 bases). The V end lost 4 bases, the J end lost 4 bases, and 17 bases lay between the germline ends. Germline assignment: CDR1 LNHDA and CDR2 SQIVND (reference sequence). The CDR3 is 17 residues long. CDR3 protein: CASSTLEGLSGANVLTF. In DNA form, the CDR3 reads TGTGCCAGTAGTACCCTGGAGGGGCTATCCGGGGCCAACGTCCTGACTTTC.